This TCR beta chain was sequenced during a study of blood T cell repertoires in COVID-19 (dated by TCRdb to the early 2020s). As for the study more broadly: Samples covering the acute and convalescent phases of COVID-19 were provided by collaborators in the United States, Italy and Spain. The material from the prospective study consisted of cDNA or gDNA derived from T cells, B-cell-depleted T cells, or PBMCs. Deeply sampled blood TCRbeta repertoires from subjects exposed to, actively infected with, or recovered from COVID-19 were included in the dataset. The samples were drawn from two sources: the first 160 participants of the ongoing ImmuneRACE study, and about 1,300 subjects contributed by 6 global collaborators. Where available, HLA class I and class II types were taken from metadata supplied by the sample provider and were not determined by assay-based typing. The repertoires were released in a freely available public database intended as a resource for research on the immune response to SARS-CoV-2. The sample metadata nearly always contained a de-identified subject ID, COVID-19 status, age in years and sex. Overall study results and their limits: The amount of clinical and demographic metadata varied by source and participant and was provided uncurated.

The germline ends are 11 bases apart after V is trimmed by 3 bases and J by 2 bases. Looking up the germline V gene (reference sequence) yields CDR1 DFQATT and CDR2 SNEGSKA. Inclusive of the bounding cysteine and phenylalanine, the CDR3 is 14 residues long. Kept here is only the CDR3 DNA, which spans 42 bases and is read in frame from base 1. Collaborating institutions collected whole blood in K2EDTA tubes following their own protocols. Collaborator samples were shipped for TCRbeta analysis as frozen whole blood, isolated PBMCs, or DNA extracted from either sample type. TCRbeta CDR3 regions were amplified from genomic DNA by means of the immunoSEQ Assay, a bias-controlled multiplex PCR. As for the original processing: Within the assay, amplification of reference gene primers was used to estimate how many nucleated cells each sample contained. To quantify the absolute abundance of each unique TCRbeta CDR3 rearrangement, sequence reads were collapsed and filtered. Productive Simpson clonality was computed per sample as the square root of Simpson's diversity index over productive rearrangements. As stored in TCRdb, this immuneACCESS dataset retains in-frame rearrangements with V and J assigned. A fraction of the clones does not appear; measured against another copy, unresolved V genes explain less than half of the discrepancy, and the remainder lacks a known reason. The DNA was the basis for D and trimming; V, J and clone size are from that table. This sample comprises approximately 52,000 clones, 85% to 90% of them detected only once. The ten largest make up 14% of the sample.

Concerning this clone itself: Its recognized antigen is unknown. No clone much larger than this one lies a single base away; base qualities are absent.

This clonotype was obtained from a man in his 70s with acute or convalescent COVID-19. The V and J segments used are TRBV20-1 and TRBJ1-3; no D gene is confidently identified. The sample was peripheral blood. The DNA sequence is given as TGCAGTGCTAGTCACGGGAGGGCTGGAAACACCATATATTTT. It is translated as CSASHGRAGNTIYF.